These 24 T cell receptor beta chains were all obtained from the same sample, sequenced in a study of T cell responses to AZD1222 COVID-19 vaccine. The assay was immunoSEQ multiplex PCR, and TCRdb's table has in-frame clones only and misses some. The table includes about 170,000 clones, just over 90% detected once. The specimen comprised peripheral blood, sampled on day 0 of AZD1222 vaccination. The receptors shown here come from an adult in good health.

The genes are TRBV7-6 and TRBJ1-3; no clear D. The CDR3 runs 18 residues. Germline V gene data show CDR1 as SGHVS and CDR2 as FNYEAQ. V was shortened by 4 bases and J by 4 bases, with 23 bases between the two germline ends. CDR3 coding DNA: TGTGCCAGCAGCTCGACATCTTCGGAGCTTCTGGCCGGAAACACCATATATTTT. Its translation: CASSSTSSELLAGNTIYF. The whole variable domain, remainder taken from reference TRBV7-6 and TRBJ1-3, is GAGVSQSPRYKVTKRGQDVALRCDPISGHVSLYWYRQALGQGPEFLTYFNYEAQQDKSGLPNDRFSAERPEGSISTLTIQRTEQRDSAMYRCASSSTSSELLAGNTIYFGEGSWLTVV.

The rearrangement uses TRBV7-2 and TRBJ1-2, with 7 bases lining up with TRBD1. From germline, CDR1 is SGHTA and CDR2 FQGNSA. V lost 4 bases and J lost 8; bases outside the gene matches: 7. This CDR3 is built from 13 residues. Here the CDR3 reads CASSSDRSGGYTF. The CDR3 nucleotides read TGTGCCAGCAGCTCGGACAGGTCTGGGGGCTACACCTTC.

The V gene is TRBV3-1 (or the pseudogene TRBV3-2), the J gene TRBJ1-1; 7 bases agree with TRBD1. The V gene's germline CDR1 is LGHDT and CDR2 YNNKEL (reference sequence). Trimming took 3 bases from V and 0 from J; bases not matched to a gene: 4. CDR3 length equals 15 residues. In DNA form, the CDR3 reads TGTGCCAGCAGCCACGGACAGGTTCTGAACACTGAAGCTTTCTTT. Its translation: CASSHGQVLNTEAFF.

This clone occurred once. The chain joins TRBV3-1 (or the pseudogene TRBV3-2) to TRBJ1-5; D is ambiguous. The CDR3 is made up of 17 amino acids. The V gene's germline CDR1 is LGHDT and CDR2 YNNKEL (reference sequence). V was trimmed by 5 bases and J by 3 bases, leaving 20 bases between them. CDR3 bases: TGTGCCAGCAGCTTCAAAGGGATGTCCTATCCCAATCAGCCCCAGCATTTT. Translating gives CASSFKGMSYPNQPQHF.

The CDR3 here is CASTGLENTEAFF. CDR3 sequence (DNA): TGTGCCAGCACGGGGTTGGAGAACACTGAAGCTTTCTTT. V is TRBV27 and J is TRBJ1-1, with unresolved D. This CDR3 has 13 residues. Germline V CDR1 and CDR2: MNHEY, SMNVEV (reference sequence). The V end was cut by 7 bases, the J end by 1 base, with 10 bases between.

J is TRBJ1-1 and V is TRBV18; D might be TRBD1 (5 bases). Looked up from germline, CDR1 is KGHSH and CDR2 is LQKENI. Trimming took 1 base from V and 0 from J, leaving 12 bases between them. This CDR3 is 16 amino acids long. Here the CDR3 reads CASSPHGGTMNTEAFF. The CDR3 coding sequence is TGTGCCAGCTCACCACATGGGGGGACTATGAACACTGAAGCTTTCTTT.

The chain is built from TRBV27 and TRBJ2-7; 7 nucleotides line up with TRBD2. The V segment lost 2 bases and the J segment 5 bases; nucleotides outside the gene matches: 0. The CDR3 sequence is 12 residues long. Looked up from germline, CDR1 is MNHEY and CDR2 is SMNVEV (reference sequence). CDR3 coding DNA: TGTGCCAGCAGTTTAAGCGGGAACGAGCAGTACTTC. It translates to CASSLSGNEQYF.

V is TRBV5-5 and J is TRBJ2-5; TRBD2 agrees at 10 bases. Unmatched junction bases numbered 10, after V lost 0 bases and J lost 2 bases. CDR3 length: 18 residues. Germline CDR1 and CDR2: SGHKS and YYEKEE (reference sequence). This chain's CDR3 is CASSLDVGLAGGQETQYF. The CDR3 DNA follows: TGTGCCAGCAGCTTGGATGTGGGTTTAGCGGGGGGTCAAGAGACCCAGTACTTC. Variable domain in full (rest from reference TRBV5-5 and TRBJ2-5): DAGVTQSPTHLIKTRGQQVTLRCSPISGHKSVSWYQQVLGQGPQFIFQYYEKEERGRGNFPDRFSARQFPNYSSELNVNALLLGDSALYLCASSLDVGLAGGQETQYFGPGTRLLVL.

This chain uses TRBV9 with TRBJ1-1; D gene unclear. V shed 0 bases and J shed 1 base, with 10 bases lying between them. Germline loops: CDR1 SGDLS, CDR2 YYNGEE. The CDR3 length is 15 residues. The CDR3 nucleotides are TGTGCCAGCAGCGTAGGGCCCGCCGGGAACACTGAAGCTTTCTTT. Protein product: CASSVGPAGNTEAFF.

In its sample, this clone was seen a few times. V is TRBV11-3 and J is TRBJ2-5, with 9 bases lining up with TRBD2. The germline V gene encodes CDR1 SGHNT and CDR2 YENEEA. V lost 5 bases to trimming and J lost 4 bases; unmatched junction nucleotides: 14. The CDR3 loop spans 17 amino acids. CDR3 sequence: CASSLGAGGPQLETQYF. As DNA, the CDR3 is TGTGCCAGCAGCCTGGGGGCGGGGGGGCCCCAGCTAGAGACCCAGTACTTC. Together with reference TRBV11-3 and TRBJ2-5, the CDR3 gives the full variable domain: EAGVVQSPRYKIIEKKQPVAFWCNPISGHNTLYWYLQNLGQGPELLIRYENEEAVDDSQLPKDRFSAERLKGVDSTLKIQPAELGDSAVYLCASSLGAGGPQLETQYFGPGTRLLVL.

This clone was observed a handful of times. J is TRBJ1-3 and V is TRBV2; TRBD1 agrees at 8 bases. With V trimmed by 6 bases and J by 4 bases, 8 bases remained unmatched. The germline V gene has CDR1 SNHLY and CDR2 FYNNEI. The CDR3 loop spans 15 amino acids. The CDR3 nucleotides read TGTGCCAGCAGCCCTAGGACAGGGCGGGGAAACACCATATATTTT. Translating gives CASSPRTGRGNTIYF.

CDR3 sequence (DNA): TGTGCCAGTAGTGCAGGAGCACAGGGTTCCTACGAGCAGTACTTC. Amino acids: CASSAGAQGSYEQYF. This chain connects TRBV19 to TRBJ2-7, with D possibly matching TRBD1 (6 bases). Trimming left V 5 bases short and J 1 base short, with 15 bases between. CDR1 is LNHDA, CDR2 SQIVND, per germline (reference sequence). The CDR3 extends over 15 amino acids.

With respect to this clone: One end of the junction is discordant with germline, which a read error may explain. V gene TRBV9 combines with J gene TRBJ2-7; 12 bases map to TRBD1. There are 15 residues in the CDR3. The germline V gene encodes CDR1 SGDLS and CDR2 YYNGEE. This chain's CDR3 is CASSVGTGGSHEQYF. CDR3 bases: TGTGCCAGCAGCGTTGGGACAGGGGGCTCCCACGAGCAGTACTTC.

The rearrangement uses TRBV5-4 and TRBJ1-2; D call uncertain. The germline CDR1 and CDR2 sequences are SGHNT and YYREEE (reference sequence). V lost 4 bases, J lost 2 bases, and 18 bases lay in between. There are 16 residues in the CDR3. The CDR3 sequence is CASSPPWGTLNYGYTF. In DNA, the CDR3 is TGTGCCAGCAGCCCCCCCTGGGGAACCCTAAACTATGGCTACACCTTC.

This clone was seen more than once but under ten times. The chain joins TRBV19 to TRBJ2-1, with D possibly matching TRBD1 (7 bases). Germline V gene lookup returns CDR1 LNHDA and CDR2 SQIVND (reference sequence). V was shortened by 6 bases and J by 9 bases, with 12 bases between the two germline ends. The CDR3 contains 12 residues. CDR3 sequence reads: CASSFQGGEQFF. CDR3 nucleotide sequence: TGTGCCAGTAGCTTTCAGGGGGGTGAGCAGTTCTTC.

The V and J genes are TRBV5-1 and TRBJ2-2; D is perhaps TRBD2 (5 bases). Germline CDR1 SGHRS, CDR2 YFSETQ. This CDR3 comprises 17 residues. Trimming left V 0 bases short and J 0 bases short, with 12 bases between. CDR3 nucleotide sequence: TGCGCCAGCAGCTTGGTAGGGTGGGGAGCGAACACCGGGGAGCTGTTTTTT. Translating it yields CASSLVGWGANTGELFF.

V usage is TRBV5-3 and J usage is TRBJ1-2; 9 bases fit TRBD1. TRBV5-3 is an ORF; its function is uncertain. The CDR3 is 14 residues long. Trimming removed 2 bases from V and 6 bases from J; junction bases left unmatched: 5. CDR3 amino acids: CARSLGDREDGYTF. CDR3 nucleotide sequence: TGTGCCAGAAGCTTAGGGGACAGGGAGGATGGCTACACCTTC.

This clone was picked up one time. The rearrangement uses TRBV5-1 and TRBJ1-3; D is unclear. The V gene's germline CDR1 is SGHRS and CDR2 YFSETQ. CDR3 size: 14 residues. V shed 0 bases and J shed 0 bases, with 4 bases lying between them. CDR3 loop: CASSLGGSGNTIYF. Written as DNA, the CDR3 is TGCGCCAGCAGCTTGGGGGGCTCTGGAAACACCATATATTTT. Full variable domain (missing parts from reference TRBV5-1 and TRBJ1-3): KAGVTQTPRYLIKTRGQQVTLSCSPISGHRSVSWYQQTPGQGLQFLFEYFSETQRNKGNFPGRFSGRQFSNSRSEMNVSTLELGDSALYLCASSLGGSGNTIYFGEGSWLTVV.

V and J are TRBV6-5 and TRBJ2-6; D remains ambiguous. Trimming took 7 bases from V and 0 from J, leaving 10 bases between them. The V gene's germline CDR1 is MNHEY and CDR2 SVGAGI. The CDR3 has 15 amino acids. The CDR3 here is CASNLDLSGANVLTF. The CDR3, as DNA: TGTGCCAGCAATCTAGACCTCTCTGGGGCCAACGTCCTGACTTTC.

The chain links TRBV7-8 to TRBJ1-5, with D perhaps TRBD1 (6 bases). The V end lost 1 base, the J end lost 11 bases, and 9 bases lay between the germline ends. The length of the CDR3 is 12 residues. Germline V gene data show CDR1 as SGHVS and CDR2 as FQNEAQ. The chain's CDR3 is CASSLDRESQHF. DNA of the CDR3: TGTGCCAGCAGCTTAGACAGGGAATCCCAGCATTTT. The full variable domain, in which reference TRBV7-8 and TRBJ1-5 provide the parts outside the CDR3, is GAGVSQSPRYKVAKRGQDVALRCDPISGHVSLFWYQQALGQGPEFLTYFQNEAQLDKSGLPSDRFFAERPEGSVSTLKIQRTQQEDSAVYLCASSLDRESQHFGDGTRLSIL.

This chain links TRBV25-1 with TRBJ2-3, with 8 positions matching TRBD2. The CDR3 totals 14 residues. V dropped 1 base and J dropped 5; count of bases not matched to a gene: 2. Germline values: CDR1 MGHDK, CDR2 SYGVNS. CDR3 sequence: CASSEWSGGDTQYF. DNA of the CDR3: TGTGCCAGCAGTGAATGGAGCGGGGGAGATACGCAGTATTTT.

The chain combines TRBV7-9 with TRBJ1-1, with no clear D. Germline CDR1 and CDR2: SEHNR and FQNEAQ (reference sequence). The CDR3 runs 14 residues. Between the trimmed V and J ends, which lost 3 bases and 2 bases, there was a span of 10 bases. This CDR3 is CASSFGTFNTEAFF. The CDR3 coding sequence is TGTGCCAGCAGCTTCGGCACCTTTAACACTGAAGCTTTCTTT.

V is TRBV7-2 and J is TRBJ2-5, with a possible D match to TRBD2 (5 bases). The CDR3 is 14 amino acids. Germline lookup yields CDR1 SGHTA and CDR2 FQGNSA. V lost 8 bases and J lost 4, with 17 bases in between. CDR3 loop: CASRLVEVGETQYF. For the CDR3, the DNA is TGTGCCAGCCGCCTCGTGGAGGTTGGAGAGACCCAGTACTTC.

This clone came up a few times. The chain has TRBV10-3 and TRBJ1-2; no clear D gene. The V end lost 3 bases, the J end lost 7 bases, and 15 bases lay between the germline ends. Germline loops: CDR1 ENHRY, CDR2 SYGVKD. The CDR3 is made up of 14 amino acids. CDR3 coding DNA: TGTGCCATCAGTGACGGCCGAGCCGAGGGTGGCTACACCTTC. This translates into CAISDGRAEGGYTF.